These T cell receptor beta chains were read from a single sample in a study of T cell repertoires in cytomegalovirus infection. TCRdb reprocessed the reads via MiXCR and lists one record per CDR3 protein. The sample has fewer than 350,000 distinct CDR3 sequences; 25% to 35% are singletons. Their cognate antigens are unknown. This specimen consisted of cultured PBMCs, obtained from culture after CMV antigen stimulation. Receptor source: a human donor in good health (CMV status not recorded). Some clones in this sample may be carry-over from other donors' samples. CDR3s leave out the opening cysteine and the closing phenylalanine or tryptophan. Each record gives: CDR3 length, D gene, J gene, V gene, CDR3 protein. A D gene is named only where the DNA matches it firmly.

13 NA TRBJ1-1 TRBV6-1 ASSTPLGLNTEAF
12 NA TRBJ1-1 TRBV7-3 ASSLDRLNTEAF
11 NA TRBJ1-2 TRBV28 ASSRQVFYGYT
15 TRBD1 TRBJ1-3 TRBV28 ASNSQGARLSGNTIY
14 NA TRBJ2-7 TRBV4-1 ASSQAGGSSSYEQY
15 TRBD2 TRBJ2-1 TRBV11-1 ASSPGLAGGSYNEQF
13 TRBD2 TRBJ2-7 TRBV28 ASRGLAGAPYEQY
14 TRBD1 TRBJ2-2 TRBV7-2 ASSFQQQGAIGELF
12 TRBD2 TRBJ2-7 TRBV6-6 ASSLGLAGKEQY
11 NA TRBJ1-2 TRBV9 ASSTDSNYGYT
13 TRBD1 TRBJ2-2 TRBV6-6 ASSLRDRRAGELF
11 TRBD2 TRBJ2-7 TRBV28 ASSFGRAGEQY
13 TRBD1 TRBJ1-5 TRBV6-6 ASSTGTGINQPQH
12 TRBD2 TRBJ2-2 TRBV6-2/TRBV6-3 ASIPSGDTGELF
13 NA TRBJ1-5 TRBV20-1 SARDHRAGNQPQH
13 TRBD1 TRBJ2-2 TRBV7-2 ASSLDRANTGELF
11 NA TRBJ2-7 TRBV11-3 ASSPRGKVEQY
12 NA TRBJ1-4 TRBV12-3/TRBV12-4 ASSDSAINEKLF
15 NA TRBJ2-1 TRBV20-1 SAPAARGVGIHNEQF
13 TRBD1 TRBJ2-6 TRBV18 ASSPGTAGANVLT
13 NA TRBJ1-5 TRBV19 ASSDGQNHNQPQH
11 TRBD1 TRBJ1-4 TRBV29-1 SASRDRGEKLF
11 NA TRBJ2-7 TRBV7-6 ASSRTDPYEQY
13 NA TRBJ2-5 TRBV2 ASSESSGAPETQY
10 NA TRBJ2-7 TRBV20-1 SARDRPYEQY
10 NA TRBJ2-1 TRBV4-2 ASSRNHNEQF
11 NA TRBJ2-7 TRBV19 ASSIGLRQEQY
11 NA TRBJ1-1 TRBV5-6 ASSFGSWAEAF
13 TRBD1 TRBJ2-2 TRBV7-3 ASSTTGLDTGELF
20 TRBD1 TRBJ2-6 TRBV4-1 ASSLPLSTGGVSGSGANVLT
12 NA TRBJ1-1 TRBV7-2 ASSPTTVRTEAF
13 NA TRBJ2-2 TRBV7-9 ASSGPTANTGELF
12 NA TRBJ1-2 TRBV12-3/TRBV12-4 ASSGDPSNYGYT
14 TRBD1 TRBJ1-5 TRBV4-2 ASSHGGQGASQPQH
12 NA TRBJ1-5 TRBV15 ATSTGYSNQPQH
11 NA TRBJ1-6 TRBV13 ASSLDPNSPLH
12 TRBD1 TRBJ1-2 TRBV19 ASGTGITNYGYT
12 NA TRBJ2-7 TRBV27 ASSRRDGAYEQY
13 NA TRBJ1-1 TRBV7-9 ASSSPTTESTEAF
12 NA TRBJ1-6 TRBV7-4 ASSLMGPNSPLH
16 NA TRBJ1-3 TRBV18 ASSPTRIGFSSGNTIY
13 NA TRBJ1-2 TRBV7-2 ASSLRPPVGYGYT
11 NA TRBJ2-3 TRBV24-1 ATTLGPDGRQY
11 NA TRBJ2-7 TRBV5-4 ASSLKGDYEQY
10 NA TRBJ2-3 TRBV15 ATSTRRDTQY
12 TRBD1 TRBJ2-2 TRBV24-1 ATKEQGAGGELF
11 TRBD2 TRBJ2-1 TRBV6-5 AIRGGRAGEQF
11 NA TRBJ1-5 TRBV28 ASTADSNQPQH
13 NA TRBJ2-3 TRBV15 ATSRDGTWDDTQY
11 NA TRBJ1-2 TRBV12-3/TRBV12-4 ASTDTGQFGYT
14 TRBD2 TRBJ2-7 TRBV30 AWSVGSLAGLGEQY
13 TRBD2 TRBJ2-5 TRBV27 ASSLRLAGGKTQY
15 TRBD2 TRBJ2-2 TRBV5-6 ASSLAGLAEGTGELF
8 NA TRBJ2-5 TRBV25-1 ASREETQY
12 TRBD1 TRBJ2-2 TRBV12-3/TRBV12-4 ASRQGAYPGELF
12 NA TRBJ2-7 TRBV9 ASSPQGGSYEQY
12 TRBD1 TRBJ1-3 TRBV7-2 ASSSGTGRDTIY
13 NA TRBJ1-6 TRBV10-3 AISDGGLTNSPLH
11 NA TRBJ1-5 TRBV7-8 ASSLVSNQPQH